Here is one TCR beta chain with its context. The antigen it binds to is not known. No base quality values were provided; no much bigger clone lies one nucleotide off. The data were obtained in a study of regulatory T cells in long-lasting Graves disease (dated by TCRdb to about 2021). At the level of the whole study: Newly diagnosed Graves' disease patients had taken antithyroid drugs for less than 3 months. TCR sequencing covered roughly 13 persistent and roughly 20 newly diagnosed Graves' disease patients, 33 samples in total. Patients with persistent Graves' disease were compared with patients with newly diagnosed Graves' disease using TCR sequencing and RNA sequencing of peripheral blood. The study was conducted in China and was registered as a clinical trial. Points the paper makes about the study in general: The authors acknowledged the small sample size as a limitation that may reduce accuracy. Persistent patients shared more public clonotypes among themselves (approximately 2,500) than newly diagnosed patients did (more than 850). Only the TCR beta chain was sequenced and analyzed. Preferential use of TRBV28, TRBJ1-2 and TRBJ2-5 was observed in persistent disease, whereas TRBV20-1 and TRBJ2-1 were favored in newly diagnosed disease. Lower TCR Shannon entropy and fewer highly expanded clones were observed in persistent Graves' disease patients than in newly diagnosed patients, which suggested clonal expansion. The study examined only peripheral blood because the primary lesion, thyroid tissue, could not be accessed.

CDR1 and CDR2 (SGHDT, YYEEEE) derive from the germline V gene. V has 0 bases trimmed and J has 2 bases trimmed; junction bases matching no gene number 14. The CDR3, cysteine through phenylalanine, is 19 amino acids long. Only CDR3 DNA is held: 57 bases, read in frame from base 1. In light of the paper, this sample's time point label describes: newly diagnosed GD, antithyroid drugs for less than 3 months. For both TCR sequencing and RNA sequencing, RNA was extracted from PBMCs in TRIzol. The diagnosis of Graves' disease was made according to American Thyroid Association guidelines. Recruitment of patients was carried out at an endocrinology department in Xi'an, China. From each patient, approximately 10 milliliters of peripheral blood was collected into an EDTA anticoagulant tube. Ficoll Paque Plus density gradient separation was used to isolate PBMCs, and no further T cell sorting was performed. An Agilent 2100 Bioanalyzer and agarose gel were used to check RNA quality, and a NanoDrop 2000 was used to measure RNA concentration.

Library preparation employed multiplex PCR. The sequencing machine was an Illumina HiSeq 4000. TCR beta libraries were built with iRepertoire HTBI primers and Arm-PCR amplification of CDR3 regions. Gel purification was performed on PCR products prior to sequencing. The published analysis was carried out like this. Gene usage analysis of CDR3 amino acid clonotypes relied on the roughly 64 TRBV and about 13 TRBJ segments identified across samples. Filtered high-quality paired reads were merged into contigs using COPE and FqMerger. BLAST was used to align contigs to IMGT TRBV, TRBD and TRBJ reference genes, and CDR3 was defined according to IMGT. Highly expanded clones were defined as clonotypes with a frequency above 0.1%. Shannon entropy was used to measure repertoire diversity, and the Gini coefficient was used to measure V-J evenness. A clonotype was considered public if more than one individual shared it. The public reads were reprocessed in TCRdb via fastp at Q25 and MiXCR, keeping in-frame beta chains. Merged by CDR3 protein, the rows form single entries marked with the most common genes and DNA. V and J calls and clone size were set by TCRdb, not the authors. Counted in this sample were about 530,000 distinct CDR3 sequences; around 15% of them appeared once. Jointly, the top ten make up approximately 25% of the sample.

The sample was also reused in another study, on T cells in Graves' hyperthyroidism and ophthalmopathy. The second publication reports: Stable Graves' hyperthyroidism was defined as no progression to ophthalmopathy during 18 months of follow-up. Hyperthyroidism patients were newly diagnosed, with disease duration under 2 months, and aged 18 to 65 years. The study excluded patients with uncontrolled infections, other autoimmune diseases, pregnancy or lactation. Diagnoses relied on clinical symptoms, serum thyroxine and TRAb, thyroid ultrasound and orbital computed tomography. The first round of RT-PCR for the TCR CDR3 was performed with the HTBI primer set and the Qiagen OneStep RT-PCR kit. Most expanded thyroid clonotypes (frequency above 0.001) were also found in blood, which suggests that blood repertoires may mirror thyroid immune responses. A model built on a 13 V-J signature distinguished ophthalmopathy from stable hyperthyroidism, reaching approximately 89% sensitivity and around 81% specificity in cross-validation and 80%/75% in testing. In validation, progression to ophthalmopathy was predicted by the model with nearly 71% sensitivity and 72.22% specificity, a median of 6.5 months before onset. To identify distinguishing TCR V-J signatures, a discovery cohort of 100 patients was used, comprising 40 to 45 with Graves' ophthalmopathy and around 60 with stable Graves' hyperthyroidism. Prospective prediction of ophthalmopathy was tested in an independent validation cohort of 18 to 20 hyperthyroidism patients and 15 to 17 patients who later progressed to ophthalmopathy. For training and testing, the approximately 97 patients in the discovery cohort were randomly divided in a 7:3 ratio. The study also compared thyroid tissue and blood T-cell repertoires from several Graves' hyperthyroidism patients. After blood sampling, hyperthyroidism patients were treated with methimazole at a starting dose of 30 mg daily, and ophthalmopathy patients were treated with high-dose intravenous methylprednisolone. Libraries were constructed in a second round of multiplex PCR, after which size selection and purification were performed. The libraries were sequenced on an Illumina HiSeq2000 using paired-end 100 bp reads. Raw data were processed with SOAPnuke, discarding reads with adapters, uncalled bases, mean Phred below 15, or no exact constant-primer or identifier match. COPE v1.2.5 was used to merge high-quality paired reads, and clonotypes were defined as unique nucleotide sequences. Clonotypes were aligned to IMGT TRBV, TRBD and TRBJ reference segments using MiTCR v1.1. Only V-J combinations with frequency above 0.0001, covering about 99% of repertoires, were analysed. A TCS score was defined as the ratio between F50 (clonal expansion) and ExV (chaos), using BLOSUM62-based TCRdist between CDR3 peptides within each V-J. Welch's t-statistics and random forest reduced 500 to 550 V-J features to roughly 13, which were used in a naive Bayes classifier (R e1071). Sample size was not statistically predetermined, and investigators were not blinded to group allocation. The paper describes TCR Vbeta CDR3 sequencing of 135 peripheral blood samples, made up of 40 to 45 ophthalmopathy patients, approximately 76 hyperthyroidism patients and about 17 progressor patients.

The input for sequencing was peripheral blood mononuclear cells (PBMCs), taken at new diagnosis, from a patient treated with antithyroid drugs. Here the chain combines TRBV5-6 and TRBJ2-5, with TRBD2 identical over 9 junction bases. The TCR originated in a woman aged 35-60 years with Graves disease. Donor details come from another sample of the same person, matched by shared clones. The bases are TGTGCCAGCAGCTTGGCCAGGGCTAGCGGGGCGTTAATACAAGAGACCCAGTACTTC. This codes for CASSLARASGALIQETQYF.